The clone carrying this T cell receptor beta chain has ten or more counts. The data derive from a study of T cells after yellow fever vaccination. Trimming took 6 bases from V and 6 from J, leaving 14 bases between them. Per germline, CDR1 SQVTM and CDR2 ANQGSEA. The CDR3 is 12 residues long. TCRdb passed the 5' RACE reads through MiXCR, listing each CDR3 protein once. The sample consists of 35,000 to 55,000 distinct CDR3 sequences, about 6.8% of them appearing once. Specimen: CD8+ T cells not binding an NS4B(214-222) dextramer, sorted from PBMCs, collected 45 days after the yellow fever booster vaccination. This clonotype was obtained from a young man who received the YFV17D yellow fever vaccine. The chain has TRBV29-1 and TRBJ1-1, with D perhaps TRBD1 (5 bases). The CDR3 here is CSVMTASAEAFF. Written as DNA, the CDR3 is TGCAGCGTCATGACAGCCAGCGCTGAAGCTTTCTTT.